The present entry profiles one T cell receptor beta chain with its context. This entry belongs to a study of blood T cell repertoires in COVID-19. About the research overall: T cells, B-cell-depleted T cells, or PBMCs supplied cDNA or gDNA.

This table comes from immunoSEQ multiplex PCR, and its TCRdb copy is limited to in-frame clones, with some not included. The data contain approximately 250,000 clones, roughly nine tenths of them singletons. The CDR3 length is 13 residues. V shed 6 bases and J shed 0 bases, with 6 bases lying between them. Germline CDR1 reads SNHLY; CDR2 reads FYNNEI. The chain uses TRBV2 and TRBJ2-1; weak D call: TRBD2 (5 bases). Specimen: peripheral blood. The TCR originated in an older woman who had recovered from COVID-19. The CDR3 sequence is CASRGSSYNEQFF. CDR3 DNA sequence: TGTGCCAGCAGGGGGAGCTCCTACAATGAGCAGTTCTTC.